What follows are 23 T cell receptor beta chains derived from one specimen sequenced in a study of T cells in Graves' hyperthyroidism and ophthalmopathy. Researchers took RNA transcripts and amplified the TCR beta CDR3 regions from them. The HTBI primer set was used in a first-round RT-PCR of the TCR CDR3. TCRdb independently ran MiXCR on the multiplex PCR reads; one entry per CDR3 protein. Of more than 500,000 distinct CDR3 sequences in the sample, about 14% were seen once. Specimen: blood. The receptor set was obtained from a woman between 35 and 50 years old with Graves' hyperthyroidism.

This clonotype was seen repeatedly, ten times or more. This sequence joins TRBV20-1 and TRBJ2-3; TRBD2 matches at 11 bases. Germline CDR1 reads DFQATT; CDR2 reads SNEGSKA (reference sequence). The V and J ends lost 6 bases and 2 bases, in that order; junction bases with no gene match: 13. The CDR3 sequence is 17 residues long. The CDR3 loop reads CSALYRGTSGLTDTQYF. In DNA form, the CDR3 reads TGCAGTGCCCTATATAGGGGGACTAGCGGACTCACAGATACGCAGTATTTT.

V usage is TRBV15 and J usage is TRBJ1-5; D not resolved. The CDR3 is made up of 13 amino acids. Trimming took 3 bases from V and 7 from J, leaving 10 bases between them. The germline V gene encodes CDR1 LNHNV and CDR2 YYDKDF (reference sequence). The CDR3, as DNA: TGTGCCACCAGCAGGGAGACGGAGCAGCCCCAGCATTTT. Residues: CATSRETEQPQHF.

In this sample, this clonotype turned up many times. The V and J genes are TRBV20-1 and TRBJ1-2; D remains ambiguous. This CDR3 has 14 residues. V gave up 6 bases and J gave up 1 base, with 15 bases separating them. CDR1 and CDR2 from the germline V gene are DFQATT and SNEGSKA (reference sequence). CDR3 sequence reads: CSAEKAEINYGYTF. The DNA of the CDR3 is TGCAGTGCCGAGAAGGCCGAAATTAACTATGGCTACACCTTC.

This clonotype was detected only a few times. The V and J genes are TRBV29-1 and TRBJ2-7; D possibly corresponds to TRBD1 (5 bases). CDR1 and CDR2 from the germline V gene are SQVTM and ANQGSEA. This CDR3 has 11 residues. V gave up 7 bases and J gave up 9 bases, with 16 bases separating them. CDR3 nucleotide sequence: TGCAGCGCTTCTGGGGCAGGCTTGCAGTACTTC. Its translation: CSASGAGLQYF.

This clonotype was counted at least ten times. The gene calls are TRBV28 and TRBJ2-1; 9 nucleotides agree with TRBD2. Germline V gene data show CDR1 as MDHEN and CDR2 as SYDVKM. This CDR3 contains 15 residues. V lost 5 bases and J lost 6; bases outside the gene matches: 8. The CDR3 protein is CASSPSLAGLNEQFF. CDR3 nucleotide sequence: TGTGCCAGCAGTCCGTCGCTAGCGGGACTCAATGAGCAGTTCTTC.

This clonotype was counted at least ten times. This chain links TRBV18 with TRBJ2-3; D unclear. Trimming took off 2 bases at V and 2 bases at J, with 5 bases between the two ends. This CDR3 is 13 amino acids long. From germline, CDR1 is KGHSH and CDR2 LQKENI. The CDR3 here is CASSPDVTDTQYF. In DNA, the CDR3 is TGTGCCAGCTCACCAGATGTCACAGATACGCAGTATTTT.

The V call is TRBV18, the J call TRBJ2-4; 9 positions agree with TRBD1. The germline V gene has CDR1 KGHSH and CDR2 LQKENI. V was pared by 0 bases and J by 8 bases, with 11 bases of the junction left unmatched. The CDR3 consists of 17 residues. The CDR3 sequence: CASSPPTGGLIKDIQYF. In nucleotides, the CDR3 is TGTGCCAGCTCACCACCTACAGGGGGCCTAATTAAAGACATTCAGTACTTC.

This clonotype was detected ten times or more. The CDR3 nucleotides are TGTGCCAGCAGTCCGAAGGGGCGGGAGAAAGACAATGAGCAGTTCTTC. Protein sequence: CASSPKGREKDNEQFF. The V call is TRBV28, the J call TRBJ2-1; TRBD2 matches at 7 bases. CDR3 length: 16 amino acids. The germline gives CDR1 MDHEN, CDR2 SYDVKM. V lost 5 bases, J lost 5 bases, and 12 bases stayed unmatched. Using reference TRBV28 and TRBJ2-1 for the parts outside the CDR3, the full variable domain is DVKVTQSSRYLVKRTGEKVFLECVQDMDHENMFWYRQDPGLGLRLIYFSYDVKMKEKGDIPEGYSVSREKKERFSLILESASTNQTSMYLCASSPKGREKDNEQFFGPGTRLTVL.

This clonotype has at least ten counts. The chain joins TRBV20-1 to TRBJ2-1; D is ambiguous. V gave up 0 bases and J gave up 1 base, with 7 bases separating them. CDR3 length equals 14 residues. The germline CDR1 and CDR2 sequences are DFQATT and SNEGSKA (reference sequence). CDR3 nucleotide sequence: TGCAGTGCTAGAGATAGCCCATCCTACAATGAGCAGTTCTTC. As protein: CSARDSPSYNEQFF.

This chain joins TRBV20-1 and TRBJ2-2, with TRBD2 identical over 13 bases. J lost 6 bases, V lost 3 bases, and 1 base had no gene match. The CDR3 runs to 14 residues. The germline gives CDR1 DFQATT, CDR2 SNEGSKA (reference sequence). CDR3 residues: CSASGLAGAGELFF. Here the CDR3 DNA reads TGCAGTGCTAGTGGACTAGCGGGGGCCGGGGAGCTGTTTTTT.

V and J are TRBV20-1 and TRBJ2-1; 12 nucleotides match TRBD2. Germline loops: CDR1 DFQATT, CDR2 SNEGSKA (reference sequence). The ends lost 6 bases at V and 7 bases at J; junction bases unmatched: 7. The CDR3 consists of 14 residues. In DNA form, the CDR3 reads TGCAGTGCCAGGACTAGCGGGGTAATTAATGAGCAGTTCTTC. This gives the protein CSARTSGVINEQFF.

There are many counts of this clonotype. The chain combines TRBV11-2 with TRBJ1-1; a possible D gene is TRBD1 (6 bases). CDR1 is SGHAT and CDR2 is FQNNGV in the germline V gene. The germline V and J ends were trimmed by 5 bases and 7 bases, with 17 bases remaining between them. The CDR3 sequence is 14 residues long. The CDR3, as DNA: TGTGCCAGCAGCCTAGGACAGAAAACTAATGAAGCTTTCTTT. Its translation is CASSLGQKTNEAFF.

This clonotype appeared many times. The rearrangement uses TRBV24-1 and TRBJ2-5, with 11 bases lining up with TRBD2. Germline V gene lookup returns CDR1 KGHDR and CDR2 SFDVKD. Germline trimming cut 3 bases from V and 5 bases from J; bases unmatched to any gene: 10. CDR3 length: 17 residues. CDR3 amino acids: CATSDVGLAGSVETQYF. CDR3 nucleotide sequence: TGTGCCACCAGTGATGTCGGACTAGCGGGTTCTGTGGAGACCCAGTACTTC.

The chain employs TRBV4-2 and TRBJ2-5, with D possibly being TRBD2 (6 bases). The CDR3 spans 16 residues. V was clipped by 5 bases and J by 1 base, with 17 bases between them. Germline V gene data show CDR1 as LGHNA and CDR2 as YNFKEQ. The CDR3 loop is CASSGRYGSFQETQYF. For the CDR3, the DNA is TGTGCCAGCAGCGGACGTTACGGGAGTTTCCAAGAGACCCAGTACTTC.

This chain links TRBV10-2 with TRBJ1-3, with D possibly TRBD1 on 6 matching bases. The germline V and J ends were trimmed by 8 bases and 4 bases, with 12 bases remaining between them. CDR3 length: 13 amino acids. Per the germline V gene, CDR1 is WSHSY and CDR2 is SAAADI. The CDR3 is CASLTGYGNTIYF. The CDR3 DNA sequence: TGCGCCAGCTTAACAGGGTACGGAAACACCATATATTTT.

This clonotype was recorded only once. The chain recombines TRBV3-1 with TRBJ2-5; 12 bases align to TRBD2. The CDR3 runs to 16 residues. With V trimmed by 1 base and J by 5 bases, 5 bases remained unmatched. In germline, CDR1 is LGHDT, CDR2 YNNKEL (reference sequence). The CDR3 spells CASSQASGRVEETQYF. The CDR3 DNA reads as TGTGCCAGCAGCCAAGCTAGCGGGAGGGTGGAGGAGACCCAGTACTTC.

The rearrangement links TRBV5-1 to TRBJ1-5, with D unclear. The V gene's germline CDR1 is SGHRS and CDR2 YFSETQ. The CDR3 sequence is 13 residues long. With 4 bases removed from V and 5 bases from J, the gap between germline ends came to 10 bases. Written as DNA, the CDR3 is TGCGCCAGCAGCGCGACTGGCGATCAGCCCCAGCATTTT. Amino acids: CASSATGDQPQHF.

This clonotype was observed a handful of times. The chain recombines TRBV27 with TRBJ2-2; D not resolved. Trimming shortened V by 3 bases and J by 1 base, and 9 bases separated the two germline ends. The germline gives CDR1 MNHEY, CDR2 SMNVEV (reference sequence). The CDR3 is made up of 15 amino acids. CDR3 in amino acids: CASSFQTRNTGELFF. The DNA of the CDR3 is TGTGCCAGCAGTTTTCAGACAAGGAACACCGGGGAGCTGTTTTTT.

The V and J genes are TRBV19 and TRBJ2-5, with 7 nucleotides matching TRBD2. CDR1 LNHDA and CDR2 SQIVND come from the germline V gene (reference sequence). The CDR3 totals 16 residues. The J segment lost 0 bases and the V segment lost 7 bases, leaving 11 bases of the junction unmatched. The CDR3 sequence is CASTHRGGSDQETQYF. The CDR3 nucleotides read TGTGCCAGTACCCACCGAGGCGGGAGCGACCAAGAGACCCAGTACTTC.

With respect to this clonotype: One end of the junction varies from germline; a read error may be responsible. The chain uses TRBV11-2 and TRBJ2-7; D might be TRBD1 (8 bases). The CDR3 is made up of 16 amino acids. The germline V gene encodes CDR1 SGHAT and CDR2 FQNNGV. CDR3 bases: TGTGCCAGCAGCTCGGGGGGAGCCGGGACAGGCTACGGGCAGTACTTC. Protein product: CASSSGGAGTGYGQYF.

This clonotype was seen at least ten times. This sequence joins TRBV3-1 and TRBJ1-5, with D possibly being TRBD1 (5 bases). Germline V CDR1 and CDR2: LGHDT, YNNKEL (reference sequence). This CDR3 has 13 residues. V shed 4 bases and J shed 5 bases, with 9 bases lying between them. In DNA form, the CDR3 reads TGTGCCAGCAGCCCCGACAGAGATCAGCCCCAGCATTTT. Translated, it gives CASSPDRDQPQHF.

This clonotype was counted at least ten times. The chain couples TRBV19 to TRBJ2-1; a weak D match, TRBD1 (6 bases). The germline CDR1 and CDR2 sequences are LNHDA and SQIVND (reference sequence). Trimming left V 6 bases short and J 6 bases short, with 15 bases between. CDR3 size: 14 residues. The CDR3 DNA reads TGTGCCAGTAGCCGGACAGTGTCTGGCAATGAGCAGTTCTTC. Residues: CASSRTVSGNEQFF.

This clonotype was seen many times. The chain couples TRBV18 to TRBJ2-7; TRBD1 agrees at 7 bases. Trimming removed 3 bases from V and 7 bases from J; junction bases left unmatched: 9. Germline V gene lookup returns CDR1 KGHSH and CDR2 LQKENI. This CDR3 is built from 14 residues. DNA of the CDR3: TGTGCCAGCTCACCTCGGGACAGCCGTGGAGAGCAGTACTTC. Translation gives CASSPRDSRGEQYF.